Following are 26 T cell receptor beta chains from one sample sequenced in a study of response to subunit inactivated influenza vaccine. TCRdb re-derived calls from the RT-PCR reads in MiXCR, one entry per CDR3 protein. The data hold a few hundred thousand distinct CDR3 sequences, with 20% to 25% observed a single time. The sequencing here drew on PBMCs from blood, taken about 19 months after vaccination. These receptors were collected from a man aged 45-69 years who received an inactivated influenza vaccine.

The chain joins TRBV10-3 to TRBJ2-5, with a weak D call TRBD2 (6 bases). CDR1 is ENHRY, CDR2 SYGVKD, per germline. This CDR3 is built from 13 residues. Trimming cost V 10 bases and J 5 bases, with 17 bases left between them. This CDR3 is CATNRGSRETQYF. The CDR3 region has the DNA TGTGCCACCAATCGGGGGAGTAGGGAGACCCAGTACTTC.

This clonotype has a handful of counts. The chain recombines TRBV2 with TRBJ2-4, with D perhaps given as TRBD1 or TRBD2 (5 bases each). Per germline, CDR1 SNHLY and CDR2 FYNNEI. The CDR3 covers 14 residues. Trimming removed 3 bases at V and 2 bases at J, with 8 bases between. The CDR3 loop reads CASSERGTKNIQYF. As DNA, the CDR3 is TGTGCCAGCAGTGAGAGGGGAACCAAAAACATTCAGTACTTC.

This clonotype turned up a few times. J is TRBJ2-1 and V is TRBV6-1, with TRBD1 matching over 7 bases. CDR3 length: 15 amino acids. Trimming at V came to 7 bases and at J to 8 bases, leaving 14 bases not matched to a gene. Germline loops: CDR1 MNHNS, CDR2 SASEGT. Here the CDR3 reads CASKKQGQALDEQFF. The CDR3 DNA sequence: TGTGCCAGCAAAAAACAAGGACAGGCGCTGGATGAGCAGTTCTTC.

The chain is built from TRBV4-1 and TRBJ2-3; TRBD1 might be the D (5 bases). The V gene's germline CDR1 is MGHRA and CDR2 YSYEKL. Between the trimmed V and J ends, which lost 0 bases and 4 bases, there was a span of 11 bases. The CDR3 sequence is 15 residues long. The CDR3 nucleotides are TGCGCCAGCAGCCAAGATCGCAGGGTGGCAGATACGCAGTATTTT. The encoded protein is CASSQDRRVADTQYF.

The chain is built from TRBV9 and TRBJ1-6; D may be TRBD1 (5 bases). Germline values: CDR1 SGDLS, CDR2 YYNGEE. The ends were cut back, 4 bases at V and 7 bases at J, with 15 bases in the middle. There are 15 residues in the CDR3. The CDR3 is CASSLGAPQNSPLHF. The CDR3 nucleotides are TGTGCCAGCAGCCTCGGGGCCCCGCAAAATTCACCCCTCCACTTT. The variable domain in full, completed from reference TRBV9 and TRBJ1-6, reads DSGVTQTPKHLITATGQRVTLRCSPRSGDLSVYWYQQSLDQGLQFLIQYYNGEERAKGNILERFSAQQFPDLHSELNLSSLELGDSALYFCASSLGAPQNSPLHFGNGTRLTVT.

The chain joins TRBV12-3 or TRBV12-4 to TRBJ1-6, with D possibly being TRBD1 (5 bases). V shed 0 bases and J shed 7 bases, with 7 bases lying between them. The CDR3 extends over 14 amino acids. The CDR3 region has the DNA TGTGCCAGCAGTTTAGCAGGGGCCAATTCACCCCTCCACTTT. It specifies CASSLAGANSPLHF.

The chain is built from TRBV7-2 and TRBJ2-7; D may match TRBD1 or TRBD2 (5 bases each). CDR1 SGHTA and CDR2 FQGNSA come from the germline V gene. Trimming pared 3 bases from V and 5 bases from J, leaving 11 bases between. This CDR3 contains 13 residues. The CDR3 bases are TGTGCCAGCAGCTTTCGTCAGGGAGACGAGCAGTACTTC. Its protein product is CASSFRQGDEQYF.

This chain uses TRBV20-1 with TRBJ2-7; D may be TRBD2 (6 bases). Per the germline V gene, CDR1 is DFQATT and CDR2 is SNEGSKA (reference sequence). V was shortened by 3 bases and J by 5 bases, with 11 bases between the two germline ends. The CDR3 extends over 12 amino acids. This chain's CDR3 is CSASRETHEQYF. The CDR3 region has the DNA TGCAGTGCTAGTCGGGAGACCCACGAGCAGTACTTC.

This clonotype has a handful of counts. This chain joins TRBV20-1 and TRBJ2-1; 12 bases match TRBD2. Germline assignment: CDR1 DFQATT and CDR2 SNEGSKA (reference sequence). The CDR3 is made up of 16 amino acids. Unmatched junction bases numbered 5, after V lost 4 bases and J lost 1 base. The CDR3 reads CSAKVLAGGSYNEQFF. Written as DNA, the CDR3 is TGCAGTGCTAAGGTCCTAGCGGGGGGGTCCTACAATGAGCAGTTCTTC.

This clonotype showed up just a few times. The chain joins TRBV19 to TRBJ1-1; D not certain. Germline CDR1 LNHDA, CDR2 SQIVND (reference sequence). This CDR3 contains 14 residues. Trimming took off 6 bases at V and 4 bases at J, with 15 bases between the two ends. The chain's CDR3 is CASSAIPQGTEAFF. CDR3 nucleotide sequence: TGTGCCAGTAGCGCTATTCCCCAAGGCACTGAAGCTTTCTTT.

There are a few counts of this clonotype. The gene calls are TRBV5-1 and TRBJ2-3, with TRBD2 matching over 7 bases. With 4 bases clipped from V and 3 bases from J, the junction kept 8 bases outside the gene matches. CDR1 and CDR2 from the germline V gene are SGHRS and YFSETQ. This CDR3 is built from 15 residues. This CDR3 is CASSNTGGGTDTQYF. The CDR3 DNA is TGCGCCAGCAGCAATACGGGAGGAGGGACAGATACGCAGTATTTT.

In its sample, this clonotype was seen a few times. The rearrangement joins TRBV19 to TRBJ1-2; D ambiguous. Germline CDR1 and CDR2: LNHDA and SQIVND (reference sequence). The CDR3 has 14 residues. Trimming left V 3 bases short and J 8 bases short, with 16 bases between. CDR3 sequence (DNA): TGTGCCAGTAGTATGATGGGTCTGTCCTCGGGCTACACCTTC. Its translation is CASSMMGLSSGYTF.

The chain employs TRBV5-1 and TRBJ2-3; TRBD2 agrees at 13 bases. The CDR3 spans 17 residues. J gave up 2 bases and V 4 bases, and 7 bases lay outside the gene matches. Germline loops: CDR1 SGHRS, CDR2 YFSETQ. The CDR3 reads CASSGGLAGAATDTQYF. In DNA form, the CDR3 reads TGCGCCAGCAGCGGCGGACTAGCGGGAGCCGCCACAGATACGCAGTATTTT. Together with reference TRBV5-1 and TRBJ2-3, the CDR3 gives the full variable domain: KAGVTQTPRYLIKTRGQQVTLSCSPISGHRSVSWYQQTPGQGLQFLFEYFSETQRNKGNFPGRFSGRQFSNSRSEMNVSTLELGDSALYLCASSGGLAGAATDTQYFGPGTRLTVL.

This chain links TRBV20-1 with TRBJ2-7; D unresolved. From germline, CDR1 is DFQATT and CDR2 SNEGSKA (reference sequence). The CDR3 covers 12 residues. With 1 base removed from V and 3 bases from J, the gap between germline ends came to 7 bases. The CDR3 DNA is TGCAGTGCTAGAGTGACTCGCTACGAGCAGTACTTC. Translation: CSARVTRYEQYF.

The chain recombines TRBV7-2 with TRBJ2-1; D perhaps matches TRBD2 (5 bases). CDR1 and CDR2 from the germline V gene are SGHTA and FQGNSA. The CDR3 sequence is 15 residues long. The V gene lost 5 bases and the J gene lost 0 bases, with 11 bases spanning the gap. The CDR3 DNA sequence: TGTGCCAGCAGCCTGGAGCGGATCTCCTACAATGAGCAGTTCTTC. This translates into CASSLERISYNEQFF. The whole variable domain, remainder taken from reference TRBV7-2 and TRBJ2-1, is GAGVSQSPSNKVTEKGKDVELRCDPISGHTALYWYRQSLGQGLEFLIYFQGNSAPDKSGLPSDRFSAERTGGSVSTLTIQRTQQEDSAVYLCASSLERISYNEQFFGPGTRLTVL.

This clonotype has just a few counts. The chain links TRBV15 to TRBJ2-5; D unresolved. CDR1 is LNHNV and CDR2 is YYDKDF in the germline V gene (reference sequence). CDR3 size: 15 residues. Trimming left V 8 bases short and J 0 bases short, with 16 bases between. CDR3 coding DNA: TGTGCCACCTCCCTGGTACCACTGTACCAAGAGACCCAGTACTTC. Residues: CATSLVPLYQETQYF.

This clonotype showed up many times. The chain combines TRBV7-9 with TRBJ1-5, with D perhaps TRBD1 (6 bases). Germline V gene data show CDR1 as SEHNR and CDR2 as FQNEAQ (reference sequence). The CDR3 contains 14 residues. The CDR3 sequence is CASQADSSNQPQHF. The CDR3 bases are TGTGCGTCGCAAGCGGACAGTAGCAATCAGCCCCAGCATTTT.

This clonotype was seen only a few times. The chain is built from TRBV28 and TRBJ2-1, with 11 nucleotides matching TRBD1. The length of the CDR3 is 16 residues. Germline lookup yields CDR1 MDHEN and CDR2 SYDVKM. V lost 5 bases and J lost 5; bases outside the gene matches: 8. The CDR3 region is CASSRTGTGGNNEQFF. The CDR3 coding sequence is TGTGCCAGCAGTCGAACCGGGACAGGGGGAAACAATGAGCAGTTCTTC.

This chain links TRBV29-1 with TRBJ2-1; D not resolved. There are 14 residues in the CDR3. Germline values: CDR1 SQVTM, CDR2 ANQGSEA. Trimming took off 5 bases at V and 10 bases at J, with 21 bases between the two ends. CDR3 bases: TGCAGCGTTAAGTCCCTTGATCGACGGAAGGAGCAGTTCTTC. Protein sequence: CSVKSLDRRKEQFF.

This clonotype was seen a few times. The chain joins TRBV12-3 or TRBV12-4 to TRBJ1-1; perhaps TRBD1 as D (6 bases). The V end was cut by 4 bases, the J end by 8 bases, with 20 bases between. This CDR3 contains 15 residues. The DNA of the CDR3 is TGTGCCAGCAGTTCCTCAGGGGCCCCCATATCGGAAGCTTTCTTT. Protein sequence: CASSSSGAPISEAFF.

This chain connects TRBV7-9 to TRBJ2-7; TRBD2 might be the D (7 bases). This CDR3 has 13 amino acids. Germline CDR1 is SEHNR and CDR2 is FQNEAQ (reference sequence). Trimming left V 5 bases short and J 5 bases short, with 13 bases between. In DNA, the CDR3 is TGTGCCAGCAGCCACACAGGGAGGGACGAGCAGTACTTC. Translation: CASSHTGRDEQYF.

This clonotype was counted a few times. The chain joins TRBV7-2 to TRBJ2-1; D call uncertain. The V gene lost 5 bases and the J gene lost 4 bases, with 9 bases spanning the gap. From germline, CDR1 is SGHTA and CDR2 FQGNSA. The CDR3 is 13 residues long. The CDR3 nucleotides are TGTGCCAGCAGCCCTTCCTTTTACAATGAGCAGTTCTTC. As protein: CASSPSFYNEQFF.

This clonotype was picked up a small number of times. No DNA is shown, since the ends of the CDR3 on it are uncertain; the CDR3 is the one TCRdb lists. The gene calls are TRBV29-1 and TRBJ2-2; the table assigns TRBD1, which was not confirmed against the DNA. 15 amino acids form the CDR3, both terminal residues included. CDR1 SQVTM and CDR2 ANQGSEA come from the germline V gene. CDR3 loop: CSVMGANFGAGELFF.

The V and J genes are TRBV27 and TRBJ1-4, with TRBD1 as a possible D gene (5 bases). The V end lost 7 bases, the J end lost 4 bases, and 16 bases lay between the germline ends. Germline loops: CDR1 MNHEY, CDR2 SMNVEV (reference sequence). This CDR3 is built from 15 residues. In DNA form, the CDR3 reads TGTGCCAGCAAACCTCAGGGCAGCTATAATGAAAAACTGTTTTTT. Protein: CASKPQGSYNEKLFF.

This clonotype was counted once. This rearrangement joins TRBV15 to TRBJ2-1; TRBD2 matches 7 bases. J gave up 3 bases and V 4 bases, and 9 bases lay outside the gene matches. Germline-derived CDR1 and CDR2 are LNHNV and YYDKDF (reference sequence). CDR3 length: 16 amino acids. Here the CDR3 DNA reads TGTGCCACCAGCATGAGGGCTAGCGGAGGCTACAATGAGCAGTTCTTC. Protein sequence: CATSMRASGGYNEQFF.

The chain employs TRBV10-1 and TRBJ1-6; D is undetermined. The V gene lost 3 bases and the J gene lost 7 bases, with 16 bases spanning the gap. Germline CDR1 is WNHNN and CDR2 is SYGVQD (reference sequence). The CDR3 has 16 residues. CDR3 region: CASSELSPADNSPLHF. The CDR3, as DNA: TGCGCCAGCAGTGAACTGTCGCCGGCCGACAATTCACCCCTCCACTTT.